This T cell receptor beta chain was sequenced during a study of blood T cell repertoires in COVID-19. Study overall: Italy, Spain and the United States were the sources of the convalescent and acute COVID-19 samples. PBMCs, B-cell-depleted T cells, or T cells were the source of the cDNA or gDNA that made up the material.

The authors' processing: Counts of nucleated cells, estimated from reference gene primer amplification, were obtained. Assay used: immunoSEQ multiplex PCR; TCRdb lists only in-frame clones, some missing. Clone size and V and J calls were adopted from that table, with D and trimming inferred from the DNA. Here the sample spans some 70,000 clones, 75% to 90% being singletons. Germline CDR1 reads KGHDR; CDR2 reads SFDVKD. The CDR3 spans 14 residues. V lost 4 bases to trimming and J lost 6 bases; unmatched junction nucleotides: 3. The sample consisted of peripheral blood. The chain couples TRBV24-1 to TRBJ1-4; TRBD1 agrees at 8 bases. This TCR was sampled from a man aged 25 to 45 with acute or convalescent COVID-19. The CDR3 sequence is CATSDPTGDEKLFF. The CDR3 DNA sequence: TGTGCCACCAGTGACCCGACAGGGGATGAAAAACTGTTTTTT.